This T cell receptor beta chain was recorded in a study of shared clonotypes between healthy human individuals. Across several immunoSEQ plates, the genomic DNA of each subset was split evenly. TCRdb's copy holds only in-frame clones and misses some; the assay was immunoSEQ multiplex PCR. The sample has about 2.3 million clones, approximately 90% seen once. In germline, CDR1 is KGHSH, CDR2 LQKENI. V lost 6 bases and J 4 bases, leaving 14 bases between the germline ends. The CDR3 sequence is 14 residues long. The CD4+ fraction was divided into a CD45RA+ naive subset and a CD45RA-negative memory subset.

The source is a man between 18 and 35 years old in good health. Some clones in this sample may be carry-over from other donors' samples. The rearrangement uses TRBV18 and TRBJ2-3; D is perhaps TRBD2 (6 bases). Sequenced sample: naive CD4+ T cells from PBMCs. The subset denotes: CD45RA+ positively selected. The CDR3 DNA reads TGTGCCAGCTCCTCGGGGGTTCCTCCAGATACGCAGTATTTT. Its protein product is CASSSGVPPDTQYF.